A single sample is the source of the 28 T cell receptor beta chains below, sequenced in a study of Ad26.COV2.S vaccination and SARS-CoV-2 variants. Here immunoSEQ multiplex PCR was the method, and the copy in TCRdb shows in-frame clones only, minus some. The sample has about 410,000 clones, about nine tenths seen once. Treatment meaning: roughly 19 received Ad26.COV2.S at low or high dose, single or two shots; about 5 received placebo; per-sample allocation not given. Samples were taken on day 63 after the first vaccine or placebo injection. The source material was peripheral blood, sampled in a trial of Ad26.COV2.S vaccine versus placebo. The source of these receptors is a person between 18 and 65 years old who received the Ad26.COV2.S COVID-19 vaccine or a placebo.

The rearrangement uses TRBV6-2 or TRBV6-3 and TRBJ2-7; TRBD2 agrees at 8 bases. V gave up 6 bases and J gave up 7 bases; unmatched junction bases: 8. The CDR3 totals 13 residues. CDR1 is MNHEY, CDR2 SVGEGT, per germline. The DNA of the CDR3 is TGTGCCAGCAGCCGGGAGGGCCTGGGGGAGCAGTACTTC. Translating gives CASSREGLGEQYF.

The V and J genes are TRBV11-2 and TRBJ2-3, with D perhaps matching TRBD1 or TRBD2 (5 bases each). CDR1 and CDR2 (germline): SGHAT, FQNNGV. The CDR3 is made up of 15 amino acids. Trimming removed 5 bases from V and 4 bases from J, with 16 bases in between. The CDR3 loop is CASSPGALPADTQYF. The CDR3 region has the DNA TGTGCCAGCAGCCCCGGGGCCCTGCCCGCAGATACGCAGTATTTT.

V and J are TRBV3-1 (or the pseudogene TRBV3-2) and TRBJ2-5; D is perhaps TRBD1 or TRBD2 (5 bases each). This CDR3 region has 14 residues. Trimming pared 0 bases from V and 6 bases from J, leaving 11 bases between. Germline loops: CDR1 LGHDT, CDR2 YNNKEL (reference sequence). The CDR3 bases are TGTGCCAGCAGCCAAGACGGAGAGGGGAAGACCCAGTACTTC. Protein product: CASSQDGEGKTQYF.

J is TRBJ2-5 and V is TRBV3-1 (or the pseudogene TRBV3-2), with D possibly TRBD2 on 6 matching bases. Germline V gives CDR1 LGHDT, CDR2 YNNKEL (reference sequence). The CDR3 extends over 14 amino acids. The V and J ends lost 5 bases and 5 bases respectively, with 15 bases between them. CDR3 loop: CASSSFGGRETQYF. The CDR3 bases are TGTGCCAGCAGCTCGTTCGGGGGTCGTGAGACCCAGTACTTC.

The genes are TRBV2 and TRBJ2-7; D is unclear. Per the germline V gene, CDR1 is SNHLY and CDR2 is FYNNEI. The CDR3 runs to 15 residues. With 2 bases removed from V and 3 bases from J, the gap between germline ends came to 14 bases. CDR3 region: CASSERIGSLYEQYF. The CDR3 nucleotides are TGTGCCAGCAGTGAAAGGATAGGCTCCCTCTACGAGCAGTACTTC.

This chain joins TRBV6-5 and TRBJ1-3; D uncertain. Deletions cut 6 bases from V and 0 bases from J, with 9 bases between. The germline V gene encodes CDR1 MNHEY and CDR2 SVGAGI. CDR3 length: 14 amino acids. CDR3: CASSLAHSGNTIYF. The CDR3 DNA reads TGTGCCAGCAGCCTCGCACACTCTGGAAACACCATATATTTT.

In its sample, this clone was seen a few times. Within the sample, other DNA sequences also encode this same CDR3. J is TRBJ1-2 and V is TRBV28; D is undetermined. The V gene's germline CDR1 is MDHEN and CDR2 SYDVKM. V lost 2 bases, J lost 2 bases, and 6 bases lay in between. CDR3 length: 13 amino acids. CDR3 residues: CASSLGQNYGYTF. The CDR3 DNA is TGTGCCAGCAGTTTAGGGCAGAACTATGGCTACACCTTC.

CDR3 in DNA: TGTGCCACCAGTGATACCACTAGCGGGAGAAATGAGCAGTTCTTC. It is translated as CATSDTTSGRNEQFF. The V call is TRBV24-1, the J call TRBJ2-1, with 11 nucleotides matching TRBD2. The CDR3 is made up of 15 amino acids. The ends lost 3 bases at V and 7 bases at J; junction bases unmatched: 4. The germline V gene encodes CDR1 KGHDR and CDR2 SFDVKD.

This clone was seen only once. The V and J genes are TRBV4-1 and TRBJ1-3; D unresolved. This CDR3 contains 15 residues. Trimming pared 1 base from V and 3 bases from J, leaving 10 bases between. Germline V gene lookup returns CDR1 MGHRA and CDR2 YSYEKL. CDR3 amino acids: CASSQGGKHGNTIYF. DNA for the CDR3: TGCGCCAGCAGCCAAGGAGGGAAACATGGAAACACCATATATTTT.

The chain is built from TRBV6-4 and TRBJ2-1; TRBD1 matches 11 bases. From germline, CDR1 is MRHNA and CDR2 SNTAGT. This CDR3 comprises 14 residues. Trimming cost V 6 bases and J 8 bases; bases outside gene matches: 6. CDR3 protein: CASSVGQGGDEQFF. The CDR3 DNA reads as TGTGCCAGCAGCGTGGGACAGGGGGGGGATGAGCAGTTCTTC.

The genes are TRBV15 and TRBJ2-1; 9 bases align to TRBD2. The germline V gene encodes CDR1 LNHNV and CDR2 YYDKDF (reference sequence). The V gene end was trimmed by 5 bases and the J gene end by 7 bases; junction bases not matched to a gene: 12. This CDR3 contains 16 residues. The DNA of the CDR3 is TGTGCCACCAGCGCCCGGACTAGCGCAGACATAAATGAGCAGTTCTTC. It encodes CATSARTSADINEQFF.

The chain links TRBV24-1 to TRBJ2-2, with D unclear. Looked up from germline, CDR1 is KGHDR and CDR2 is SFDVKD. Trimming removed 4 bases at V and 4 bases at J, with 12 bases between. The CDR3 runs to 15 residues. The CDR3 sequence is CATSDPGPLTGELFF. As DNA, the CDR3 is TGTGCCACCAGTGACCCCGGGCCTCTCACCGGGGAGCTGTTTTTT.

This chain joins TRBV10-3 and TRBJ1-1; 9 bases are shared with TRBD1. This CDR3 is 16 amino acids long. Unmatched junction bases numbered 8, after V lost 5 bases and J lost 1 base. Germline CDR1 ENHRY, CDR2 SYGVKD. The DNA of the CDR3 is TGTGCCATCAGTCCCACAGGGGGCATAGGGAACACTGAAGCTTTCTTT. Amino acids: CAISPTGGIGNTEAFF.

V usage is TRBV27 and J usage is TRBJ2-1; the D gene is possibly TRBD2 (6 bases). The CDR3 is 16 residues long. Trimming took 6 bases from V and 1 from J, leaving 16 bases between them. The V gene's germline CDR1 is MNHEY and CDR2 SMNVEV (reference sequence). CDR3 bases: TGTGCCAGCAGCCTCGGGAGCATAATGTCCTACAATGAGCAGTTCTTC. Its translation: CASSLGSIMSYNEQFF.

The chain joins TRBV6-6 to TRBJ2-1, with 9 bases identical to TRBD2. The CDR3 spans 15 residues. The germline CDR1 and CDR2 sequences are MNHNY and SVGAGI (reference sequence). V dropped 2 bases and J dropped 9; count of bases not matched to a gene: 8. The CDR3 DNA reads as TGTGCCAGCAGTTACGTCGGTAGCGGGAGTGGTGAGCAGTTCTTC. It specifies CASSYVGSGSGEQFF.

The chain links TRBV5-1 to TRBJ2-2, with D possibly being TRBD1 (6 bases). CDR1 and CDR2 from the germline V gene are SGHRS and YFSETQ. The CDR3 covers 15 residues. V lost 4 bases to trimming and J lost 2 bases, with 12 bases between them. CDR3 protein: CASSPPGHNTGELFF. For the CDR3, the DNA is TGCGCCAGCAGCCCACCGGGACATAACACCGGGGAGCTGTTTTTT.

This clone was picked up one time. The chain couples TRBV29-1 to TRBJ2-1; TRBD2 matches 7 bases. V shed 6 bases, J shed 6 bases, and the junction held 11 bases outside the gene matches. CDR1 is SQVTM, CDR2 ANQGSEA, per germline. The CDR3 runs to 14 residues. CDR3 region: CSVPRSGIGNEQFF. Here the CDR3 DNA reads TGCAGCGTACCCAGGAGCGGGATAGGCAATGAGCAGTTCTTC.

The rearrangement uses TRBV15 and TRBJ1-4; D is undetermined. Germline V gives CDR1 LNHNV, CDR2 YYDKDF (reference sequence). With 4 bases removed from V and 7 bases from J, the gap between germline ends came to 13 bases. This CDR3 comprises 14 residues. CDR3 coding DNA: TGTGCCACCAGCACGCGCACCGGACGTGAAAAACTGTTTTTT. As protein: CATSTRTGREKLFF.

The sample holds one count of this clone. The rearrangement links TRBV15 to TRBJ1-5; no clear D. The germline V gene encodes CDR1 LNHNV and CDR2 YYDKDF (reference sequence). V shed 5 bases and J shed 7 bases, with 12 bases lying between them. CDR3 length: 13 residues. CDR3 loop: CATSPPSRQPQHF. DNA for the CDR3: TGTGCCACCAGCCCCCCCTCCCGGCAGCCCCAGCATTTT.

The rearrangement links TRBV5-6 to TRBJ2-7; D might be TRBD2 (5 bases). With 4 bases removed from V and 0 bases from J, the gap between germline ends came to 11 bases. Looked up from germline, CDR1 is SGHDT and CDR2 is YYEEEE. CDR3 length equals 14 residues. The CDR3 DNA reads TGTGCCAGCAGCCTGAGGAGGAGCTCCTACGAGCAGTACTTC. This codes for CASSLRRSSYEQYF.

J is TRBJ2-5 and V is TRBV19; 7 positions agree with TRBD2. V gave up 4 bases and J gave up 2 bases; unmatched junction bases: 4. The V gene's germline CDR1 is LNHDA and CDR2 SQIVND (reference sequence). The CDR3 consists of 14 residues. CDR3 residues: CASSKAGIQETQYF. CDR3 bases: TGTGCCAGTAGTAAAGCGGGAATACAAGAGACCCAGTACTTC.

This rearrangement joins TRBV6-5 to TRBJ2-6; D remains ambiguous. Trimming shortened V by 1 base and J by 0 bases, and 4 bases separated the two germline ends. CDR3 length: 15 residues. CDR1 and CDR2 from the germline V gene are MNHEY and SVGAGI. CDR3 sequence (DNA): TGTGCCAGCAGTTACTTCCCCTCTGGGGCCAACGTCCTGACTTTC. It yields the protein CASSYFPSGANVLTF.

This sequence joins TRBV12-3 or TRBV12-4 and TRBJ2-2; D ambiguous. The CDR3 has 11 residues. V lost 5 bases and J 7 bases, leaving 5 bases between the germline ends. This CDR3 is CASSPGGELFF. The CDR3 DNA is TGTGCCAGCAGTCCCGGCGGGGAGCTGTTTTTT.

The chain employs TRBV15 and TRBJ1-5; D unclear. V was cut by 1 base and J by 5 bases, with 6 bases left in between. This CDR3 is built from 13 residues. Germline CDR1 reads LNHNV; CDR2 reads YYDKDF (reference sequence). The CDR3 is CATSRGADQPQHF. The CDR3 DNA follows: TGTGCCACCAGCAGAGGGGCTGATCAGCCCCAGCATTTT.

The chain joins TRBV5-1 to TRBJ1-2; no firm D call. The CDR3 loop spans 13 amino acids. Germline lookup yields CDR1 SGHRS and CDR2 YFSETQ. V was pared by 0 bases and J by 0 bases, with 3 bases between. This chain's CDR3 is CASSLDTNYGYTF. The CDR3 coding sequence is TGCGCCAGCAGCTTGGATACTAACTATGGCTACACCTTC.

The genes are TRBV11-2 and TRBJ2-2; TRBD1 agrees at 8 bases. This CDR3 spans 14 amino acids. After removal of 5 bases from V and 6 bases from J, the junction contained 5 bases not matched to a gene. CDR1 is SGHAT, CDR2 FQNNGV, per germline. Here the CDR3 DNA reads TGTGCCAGCAGCCGCCAGGGGGCGTCCGGGGAGCTGTTTTTT. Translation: CASSRQGASGELFF.

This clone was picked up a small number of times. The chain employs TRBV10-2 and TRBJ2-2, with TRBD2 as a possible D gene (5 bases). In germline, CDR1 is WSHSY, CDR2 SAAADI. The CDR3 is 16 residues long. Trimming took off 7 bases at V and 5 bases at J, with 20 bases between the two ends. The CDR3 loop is CASNPGLAPYTGELFF. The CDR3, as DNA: TGCGCCAGCAATCCCGGACTGGCCCCTTATACCGGGGAGCTGTTTTTT.

This CDR3 reads CASSSLTSGYEQYF. In DNA, the CDR3 is TGTGCCAGCAGCTCCCTGACTAGCGGCTACGAGCAGTACTTC. This rearrangement joins TRBV5-6 to TRBJ2-7; 9 nucleotides match TRBD2. The germline V gene encodes CDR1 SGHDT and CDR2 YYEEEE. Trimming took 3 bases from V and 3 from J; bases not matched to a gene: 4. The CDR3 length is 14 residues.